This T cell receptor (beta chain) was profiled in a study of CD8+CD57+ T cells in acquired aplastic anemia. The overall study: Each DNA sample taken from sorted CD4+ and CD8+ cells came to about 3.2 ug on average. Overall study results and limits: Patients and controls were found to share more than 25 CD8+ CDR3 sequences.

The length of the CDR3 is 13 residues. The germline CDR1 and CDR2 sequences are DFQATT and SNEGSKA (reference sequence). The V and J ends lost 3 bases and 8 bases respectively, with 16 bases between them. Many counts were recorded for this clonotype. What it binds is not known. CDR3 and TCR beta VDJ profiling relied on genomic DNA as the template. TCRdb re-called the reads through MiXCR, storing one row per CDR3 protein. The sample has 150,000 to 200,000 distinct CDR3 sequences, less than 55% seen once. The TCR sequence derives from a human donor in good health. The sample consisted of sorted CD4+, CD8+, or CD8+CD57+ T cells (not recorded which) from PBMCs. This chain links TRBV20-1 with TRBJ1-2; maybe TRBD1 (6 bases). CDR3 in DNA: TGCAGTGCTAGTCAGGGGATTGGGTACGGCTACACCTTC. This translates into CSASQGIGYGYTF.